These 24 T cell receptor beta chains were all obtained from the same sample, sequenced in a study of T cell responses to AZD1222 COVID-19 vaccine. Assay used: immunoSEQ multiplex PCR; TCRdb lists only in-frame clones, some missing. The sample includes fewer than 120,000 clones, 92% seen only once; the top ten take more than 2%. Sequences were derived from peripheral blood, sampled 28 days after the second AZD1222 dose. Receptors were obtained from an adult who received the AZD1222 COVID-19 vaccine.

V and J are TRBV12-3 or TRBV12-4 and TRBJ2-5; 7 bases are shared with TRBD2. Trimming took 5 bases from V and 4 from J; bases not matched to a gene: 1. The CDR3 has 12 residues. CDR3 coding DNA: TGTGCCAGCAGTCCTAGCGGAGAGACCCAGTACTTC. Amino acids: CASSPSGETQYF.

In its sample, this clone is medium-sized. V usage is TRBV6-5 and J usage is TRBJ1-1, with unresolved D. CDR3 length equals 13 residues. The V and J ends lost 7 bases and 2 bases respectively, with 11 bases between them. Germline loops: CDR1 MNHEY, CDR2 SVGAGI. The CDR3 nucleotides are TGTGCCAGCACCAACACGGCCAACACTGAAGCTTTCTTT. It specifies CASTNTANTEAFF.

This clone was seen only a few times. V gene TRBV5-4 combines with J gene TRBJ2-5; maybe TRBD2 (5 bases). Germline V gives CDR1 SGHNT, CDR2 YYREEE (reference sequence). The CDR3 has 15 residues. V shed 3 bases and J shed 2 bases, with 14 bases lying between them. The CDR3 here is CASSSQRTEQETQYF. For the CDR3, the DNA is TGTGCCAGCAGCTCTCAACGGACTGAACAAGAGACCCAGTACTTC.

The CDR3 loop reads CASSQGGDRATYEQYF. The CDR3 nucleotides are TGCGCCAGCAGCCAAGGCGGGGACAGAGCCACCTACGAGCAGTACTTC. The chain combines TRBV4-1 with TRBJ2-7; possibly TRBD1 for D (7 bases). Germline CDR1 is MGHRA and CDR2 is YSYEKL. CDR3 length: 16 amino acids. V lost 1 base and J 2 bases, leaving 15 bases between the germline ends.

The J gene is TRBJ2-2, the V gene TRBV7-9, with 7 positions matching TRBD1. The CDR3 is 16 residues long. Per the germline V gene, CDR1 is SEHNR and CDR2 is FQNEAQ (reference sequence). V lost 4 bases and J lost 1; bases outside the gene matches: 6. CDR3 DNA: TGTGCCAGCAGCTCGCTGACAGGGCTGAACACCGGGGAGCTGTTTTTT. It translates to CASSSLTGLNTGELFF.

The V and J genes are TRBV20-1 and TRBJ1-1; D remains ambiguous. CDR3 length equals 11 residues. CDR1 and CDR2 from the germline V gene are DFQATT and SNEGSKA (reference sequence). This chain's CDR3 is CSAGWETEAFF. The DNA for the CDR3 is TGCAGCGCTGGGTGGGAAACTGAAGCTTTCTTT.

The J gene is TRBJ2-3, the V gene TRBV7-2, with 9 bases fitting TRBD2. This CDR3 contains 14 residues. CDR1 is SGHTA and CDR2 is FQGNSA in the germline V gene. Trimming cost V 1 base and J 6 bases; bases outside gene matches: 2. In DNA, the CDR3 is TGTGCCAGCAGCTTAGGCGGGGGGGAGGATACGCAGTATTTT. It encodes CASSLGGGEDTQYF.

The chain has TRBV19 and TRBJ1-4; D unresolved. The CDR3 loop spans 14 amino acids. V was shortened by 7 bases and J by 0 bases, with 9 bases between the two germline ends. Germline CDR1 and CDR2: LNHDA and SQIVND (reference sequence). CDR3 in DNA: TGTGCCAGTACCGCCACGGCAACTAATGAAAAACTGTTTTTT. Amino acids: CASTATATNEKLFF.

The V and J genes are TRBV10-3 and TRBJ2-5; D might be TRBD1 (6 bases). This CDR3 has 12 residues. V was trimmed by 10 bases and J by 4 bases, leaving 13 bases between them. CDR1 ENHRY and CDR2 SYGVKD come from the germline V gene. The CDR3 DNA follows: TGTGCCACCAGGGGACCGGGAGAGACCCAGTACTTC. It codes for CATRGPGETQYF.

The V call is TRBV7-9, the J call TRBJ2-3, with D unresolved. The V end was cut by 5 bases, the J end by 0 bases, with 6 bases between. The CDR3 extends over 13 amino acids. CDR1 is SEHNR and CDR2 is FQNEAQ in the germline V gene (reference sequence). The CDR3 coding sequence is TGTGCCAGCAGCGAGACAAGCACAGATACGCAGTATTTT. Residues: CASSETSTDTQYF.

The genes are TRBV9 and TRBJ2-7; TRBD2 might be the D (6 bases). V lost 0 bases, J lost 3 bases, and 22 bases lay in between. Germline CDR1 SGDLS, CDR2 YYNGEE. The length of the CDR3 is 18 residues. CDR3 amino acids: CASSVAHGEEGPDYEQYF. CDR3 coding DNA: TGTGCCAGCAGCGTAGCCCACGGGGAGGAGGGCCCGGACTACGAGCAGTACTTC.

The CDR3 coding sequence is TGTGCCAGCAGCCCTGTTGTCCCTTGGAATTCACCCCTCCACTTT. Translation gives CASSPVVPWNSPLHF. The genes are TRBV7-8 and TRBJ1-6; D call uncertain. The V end was cut by 5 bases, the J end by 7 bases, with 15 bases between. This CDR3 has 15 residues. The germline gives CDR1 SGHVS, CDR2 FQNEAQ.

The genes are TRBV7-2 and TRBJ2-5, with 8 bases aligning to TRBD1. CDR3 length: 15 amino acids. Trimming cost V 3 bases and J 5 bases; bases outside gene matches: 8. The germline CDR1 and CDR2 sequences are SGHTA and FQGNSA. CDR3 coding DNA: TGTGCCAGCAGCTTCCCCCCCAGGGGGCGCGAGACCCAGTACTTC. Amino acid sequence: CASSFPPRGRETQYF.

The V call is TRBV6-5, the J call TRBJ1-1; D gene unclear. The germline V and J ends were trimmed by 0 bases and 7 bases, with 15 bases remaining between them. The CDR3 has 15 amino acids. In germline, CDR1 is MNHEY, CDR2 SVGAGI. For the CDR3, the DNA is TGTGCCAGCAGTTACTCGATTATCTTGGGGTTTGAAGCTTTCTTT. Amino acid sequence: CASSYSIILGFEAFF.

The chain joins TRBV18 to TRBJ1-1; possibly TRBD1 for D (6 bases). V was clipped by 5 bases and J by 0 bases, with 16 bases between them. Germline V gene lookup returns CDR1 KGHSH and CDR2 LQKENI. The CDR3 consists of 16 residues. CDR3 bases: TGTGCCAGCTCAGAGACCAGGGGTGGGATGAACACTGAAGCTTTCTTT. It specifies CASSETRGGMNTEAFF.

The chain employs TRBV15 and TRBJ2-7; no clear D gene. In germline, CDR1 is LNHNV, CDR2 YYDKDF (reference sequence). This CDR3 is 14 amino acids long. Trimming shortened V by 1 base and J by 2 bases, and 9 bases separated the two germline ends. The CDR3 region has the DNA TGTGCCACCAGCAGAGGAGGAACCACCTACGAGCAGTACTTC. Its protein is CATSRGGTTYEQYF.

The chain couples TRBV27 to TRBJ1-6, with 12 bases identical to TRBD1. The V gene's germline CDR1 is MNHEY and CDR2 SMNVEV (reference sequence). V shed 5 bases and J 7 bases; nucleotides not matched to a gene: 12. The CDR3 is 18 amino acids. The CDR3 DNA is TGTGCCAGCAGTCACGGCCCGGGACAGGGGGCGGGAAATTCACCCCTCCACTTT. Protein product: CASSHGPGQGAGNSPLHF.

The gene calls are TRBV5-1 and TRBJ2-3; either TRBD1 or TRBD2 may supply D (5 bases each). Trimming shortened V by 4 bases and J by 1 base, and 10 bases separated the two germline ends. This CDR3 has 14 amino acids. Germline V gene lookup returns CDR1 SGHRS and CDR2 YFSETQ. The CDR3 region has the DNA TGCGCCAGCAGCCGGGAACAGGGCACAGATACGCAGTATTTT. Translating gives CASSREQGTDTQYF.

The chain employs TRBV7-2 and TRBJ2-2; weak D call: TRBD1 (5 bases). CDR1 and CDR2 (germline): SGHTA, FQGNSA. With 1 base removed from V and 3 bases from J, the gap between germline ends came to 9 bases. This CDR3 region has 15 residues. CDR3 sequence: CASSLDRRDTGELFF. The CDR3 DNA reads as TGTGCCAGCAGCTTAGACAGGCGCGACACCGGGGAGCTGTTTTTT.

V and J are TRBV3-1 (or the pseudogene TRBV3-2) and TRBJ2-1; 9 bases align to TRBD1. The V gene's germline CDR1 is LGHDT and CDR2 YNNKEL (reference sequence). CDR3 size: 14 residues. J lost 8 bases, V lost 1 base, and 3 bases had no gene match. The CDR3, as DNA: TGTGCCAGCAGCCAAGGGGACAGGGTCGATGAGCAGTTCTTC. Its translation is CASSQGDRVDEQFF.

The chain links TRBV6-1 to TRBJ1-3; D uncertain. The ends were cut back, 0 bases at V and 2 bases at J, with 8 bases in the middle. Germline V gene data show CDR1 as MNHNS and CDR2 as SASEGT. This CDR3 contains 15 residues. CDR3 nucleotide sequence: TGTGCCAGCAGTGAAGCGCCAGTCACTGGAAACACCATATATTTT. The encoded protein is CASSEAPVTGNTIYF.

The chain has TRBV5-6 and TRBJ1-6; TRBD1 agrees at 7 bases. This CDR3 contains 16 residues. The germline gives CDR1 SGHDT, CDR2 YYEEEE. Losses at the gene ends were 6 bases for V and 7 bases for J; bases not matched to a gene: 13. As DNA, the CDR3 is TGTGCCAGCATCATTGGGGGGCCGACAGGGAATTCACCCCTCCACTTT. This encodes CASIIGGPTGNSPLHF.

The CDR3 region is CASSPPGLLNTGELFF. The CDR3 region has the DNA TGTGCCAGCTCACCACCCGGACTATTGAACACCGGGGAGCTGTTTTTT. The rearrangement joins TRBV18 to TRBJ2-2, with D possibly matching TRBD2 (6 bases). There are 16 residues in the CDR3. Germline V CDR1 and CDR2: KGHSH, LQKENI. Deletions cut 0 bases from V and 1 base from J, with 9 bases between.

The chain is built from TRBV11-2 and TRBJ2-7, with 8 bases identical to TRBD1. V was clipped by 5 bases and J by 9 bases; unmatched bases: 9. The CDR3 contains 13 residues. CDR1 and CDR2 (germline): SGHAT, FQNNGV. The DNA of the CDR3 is TGTGCCAGCAGCCCCCAAGGACAGGGTGGGCAGTACTTC. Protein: CASSPQGQGGQYF.